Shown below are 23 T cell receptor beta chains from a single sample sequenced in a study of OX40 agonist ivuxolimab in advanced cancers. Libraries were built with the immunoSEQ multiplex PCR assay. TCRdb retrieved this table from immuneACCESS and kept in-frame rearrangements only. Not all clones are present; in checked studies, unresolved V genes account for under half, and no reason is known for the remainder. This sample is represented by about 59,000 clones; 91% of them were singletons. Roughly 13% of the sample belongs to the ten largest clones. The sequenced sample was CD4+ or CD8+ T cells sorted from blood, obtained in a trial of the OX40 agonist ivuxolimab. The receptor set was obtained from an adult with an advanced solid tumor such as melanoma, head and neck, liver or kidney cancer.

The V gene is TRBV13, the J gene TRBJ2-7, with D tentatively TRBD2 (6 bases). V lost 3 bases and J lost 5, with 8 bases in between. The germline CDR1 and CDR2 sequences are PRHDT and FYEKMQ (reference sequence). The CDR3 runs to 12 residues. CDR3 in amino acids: CASSFGGDEQYF. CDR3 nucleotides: TGTGCCAGCAGCTTCGGCGGGGACGAGCAGTACTTC.

In DNA, the CDR3 is TGTGCCAGCAGCGTAGATCCGGCACCTCCAACTAATGAAAAACTGTTTTTT. This sequence encodes CASSVDPAPPTNEKLFF. The chain carries TRBV9 and TRBJ1-4; no reliable D call. Germline V lookup: CDR1 SGDLS, CDR2 YYNGEE. V was clipped by 0 bases and J by 0 bases, with 12 bases between them. This CDR3 comprises 17 residues.

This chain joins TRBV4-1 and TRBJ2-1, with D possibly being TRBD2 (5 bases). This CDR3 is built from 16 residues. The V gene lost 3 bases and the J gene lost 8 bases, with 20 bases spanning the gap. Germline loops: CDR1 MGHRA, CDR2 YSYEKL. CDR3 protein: CASSHPPQRILYEQFF. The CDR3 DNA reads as TGCGCCAGCAGCCATCCCCCTCAGCGGATACTGTATGAGCAGTTCTTC.

CDR3 loop: CASSLAYGSSGASYEQYF. Written as DNA, the CDR3 is TGTGCCAGCAGCTTAGCGTACGGGTCTAGCGGGGCCTCCTACGAGCAGTACTTC. The gene calls are TRBV7-2 and TRBJ2-7, with 9 bases matching TRBD2. Germline V gene lookup returns CDR1 SGHTA and CDR2 FQGNSA. The CDR3 runs 18 residues. With 0 bases clipped from V and 0 bases from J, the junction kept 9 bases outside the gene matches.

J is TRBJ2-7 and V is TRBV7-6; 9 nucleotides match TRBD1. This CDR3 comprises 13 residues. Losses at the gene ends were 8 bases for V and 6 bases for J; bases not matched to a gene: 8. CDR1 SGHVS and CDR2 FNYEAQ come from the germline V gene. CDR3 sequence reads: CASGTGNNLEQYF. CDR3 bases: TGTGCCAGCGGGACAGGGAATAACCTCGAGCAGTACTTC.

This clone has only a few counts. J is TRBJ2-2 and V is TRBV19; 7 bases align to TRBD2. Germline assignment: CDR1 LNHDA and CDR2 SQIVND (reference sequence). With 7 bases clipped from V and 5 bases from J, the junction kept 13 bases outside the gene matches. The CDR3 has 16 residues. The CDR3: CASTPPSDGGTGELFF. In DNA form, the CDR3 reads TGTGCCAGTACCCCCCCGAGTGACGGGGGGACCGGGGAGCTGTTTTTT.

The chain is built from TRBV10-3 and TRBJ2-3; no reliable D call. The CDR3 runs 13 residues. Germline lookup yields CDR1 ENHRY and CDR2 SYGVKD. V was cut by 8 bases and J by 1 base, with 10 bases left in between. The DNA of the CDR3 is TGTGCCATCCTGAACTTTGGCACAGATACGCAGTATTTT. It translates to CAILNFGTDTQYF.

The CDR3 bases are TGTGCCAGCAGTTTCCGCCTAGCGGGGGGATCAACGTACGAGCAGTACTTC. Protein sequence: CASSFRLAGGSTYEQYF. The genes are TRBV27 and TRBJ2-7; 11 nucleotides agree with TRBD2. The CDR3 has 17 amino acids. Germline V gives CDR1 MNHEY, CDR2 SMNVEV (reference sequence). The junction had 11 bases not matched to a gene; V was cut back by 3 bases and J by 4 bases.

CDR3 region: CSVEAGGNEQFF. The CDR3, as DNA: TGCAGCGTTGAAGCGGGGGGCAATGAGCAGTTCTTC. The gene calls are TRBV29-1 and TRBJ2-1; 7 nucleotides agree with TRBD2. Trimming at V came to 1 base and at J to 6 bases, leaving 0 bases not matched to a gene. Germline CDR1 reads SQVTM; CDR2 reads ANQGSEA. There are 12 residues in the CDR3.

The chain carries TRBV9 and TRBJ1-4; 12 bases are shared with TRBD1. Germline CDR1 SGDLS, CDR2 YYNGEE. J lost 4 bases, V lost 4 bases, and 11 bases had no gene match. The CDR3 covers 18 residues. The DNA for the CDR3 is TGTGCCAGCAGCCAAAATCCGGGACAGGGGGCCAGTAATGAAAAACTGTTTTTT. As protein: CASSQNPGQGASNEKLFF.

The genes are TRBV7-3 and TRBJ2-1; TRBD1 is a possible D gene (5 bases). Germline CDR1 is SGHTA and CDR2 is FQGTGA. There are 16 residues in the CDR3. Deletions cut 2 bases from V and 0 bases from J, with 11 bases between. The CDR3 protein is CASSLGQGLSYNEQFF. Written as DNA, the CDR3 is TGTGCCAGCAGCTTAGGTCAGGGCCTCTCCTACAATGAGCAGTTCTTC.

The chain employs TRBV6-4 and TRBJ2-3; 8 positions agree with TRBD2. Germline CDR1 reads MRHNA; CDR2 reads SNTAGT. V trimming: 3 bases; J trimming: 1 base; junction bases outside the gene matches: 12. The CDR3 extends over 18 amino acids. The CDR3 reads CASSELAGGTGGTDTQYF. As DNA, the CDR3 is TGTGCCAGCAGTGAGCTGGCGGGAGGCACGGGGGGCACAGATACGCAGTATTTT.

The CDR3 DNA sequence: TGTGCCAGCAGCTCCCTAGGGCTAGCGGGATACGAGCAGTACTTC. Protein: CASSSLGLAGYEQYF. The V call is TRBV5-5, the J call TRBJ2-7, with 9 positions matching TRBD2. V dropped 3 bases and J dropped 4; count of bases not matched to a gene: 8. CDR1 and CDR2 from the germline V gene are SGHKS and YYEKEE (reference sequence). This CDR3 has 15 residues.

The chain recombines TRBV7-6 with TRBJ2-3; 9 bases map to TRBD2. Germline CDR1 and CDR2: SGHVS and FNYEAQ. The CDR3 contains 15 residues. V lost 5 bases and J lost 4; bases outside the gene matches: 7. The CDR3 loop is CASSHNSGSADTQYF. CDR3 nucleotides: TGTGCCAGCAGCCATAATAGCGGGAGCGCAGATACGCAGTATTTT.

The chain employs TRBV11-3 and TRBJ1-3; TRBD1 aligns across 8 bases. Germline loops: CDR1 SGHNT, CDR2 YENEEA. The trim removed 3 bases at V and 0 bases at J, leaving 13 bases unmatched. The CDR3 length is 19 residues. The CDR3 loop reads CASSFEDRGHSYSGNTIYF. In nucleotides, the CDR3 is TGTGCCAGCAGCTTTGAAGACAGGGGCCATTCTTACTCTGGAAACACCATATATTTT.

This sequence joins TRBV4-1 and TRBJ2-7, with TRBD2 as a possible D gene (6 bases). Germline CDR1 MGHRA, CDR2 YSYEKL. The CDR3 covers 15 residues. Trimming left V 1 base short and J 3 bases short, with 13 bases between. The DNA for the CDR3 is TGCGCCAGCAGCCAAGTCGCTAGCGAGAACTACGAGCAGTACTTC. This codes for CASSQVASENYEQYF.

The CDR3: CASRLFTGTSGATGELFF. The CDR3 bases are TGTGCCAGCAGACTCTTTACCGGGACTAGCGGGGCCACCGGGGAGCTGTTTTTT. The V call is TRBV28, the J call TRBJ2-2; 13 nucleotides align to TRBD2. The CDR3 totals 18 residues. Germline trimming cut 6 bases from V and 4 bases from J; bases unmatched to any gene: 11. Germline CDR1 and CDR2: MDHEN and SYDVKM.

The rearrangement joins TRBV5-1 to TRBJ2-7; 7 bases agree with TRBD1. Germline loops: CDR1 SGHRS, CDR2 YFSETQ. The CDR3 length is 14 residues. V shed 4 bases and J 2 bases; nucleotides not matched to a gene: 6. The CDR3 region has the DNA TGCGCCAGCAGCGCCTACAGGGGCACCTACGAGCAGTACTTC. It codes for CASSAYRGTYEQYF.

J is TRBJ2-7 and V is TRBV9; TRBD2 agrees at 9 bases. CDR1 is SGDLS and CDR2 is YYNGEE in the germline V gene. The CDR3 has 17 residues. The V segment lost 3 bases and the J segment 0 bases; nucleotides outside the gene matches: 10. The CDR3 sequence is CASSAGGGSGSSYEQYF. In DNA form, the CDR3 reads TGTGCCAGCAGCGCGGGGGGTGGTAGCGGGAGCTCCTACGAGCAGTACTTC.

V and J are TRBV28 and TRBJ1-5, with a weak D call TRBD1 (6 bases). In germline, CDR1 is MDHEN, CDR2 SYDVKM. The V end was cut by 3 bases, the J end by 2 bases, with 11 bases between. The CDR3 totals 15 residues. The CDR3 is CASSFSGARNQPQHF. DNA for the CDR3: TGTGCCAGCAGTTTTTCAGGGGCTCGCAATCAGCCCCAGCATTTT.

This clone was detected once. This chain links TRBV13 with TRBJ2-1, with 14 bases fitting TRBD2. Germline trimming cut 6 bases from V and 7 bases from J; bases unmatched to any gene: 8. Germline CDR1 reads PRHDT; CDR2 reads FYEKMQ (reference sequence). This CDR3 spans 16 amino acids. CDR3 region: CASRAWTSGRMNEQFF. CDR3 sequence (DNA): TGTGCCAGCAGAGCCTGGACTAGCGGGAGGATGAATGAGCAGTTCTTC.

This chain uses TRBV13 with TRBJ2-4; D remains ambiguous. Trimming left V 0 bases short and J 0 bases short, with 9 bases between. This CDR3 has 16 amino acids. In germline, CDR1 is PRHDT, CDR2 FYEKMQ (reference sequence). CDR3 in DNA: TGTGCCAGCAGCTTAGGCGGCCCACTAGCCAAAAACATTCAGTACTTC. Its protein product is CASSLGGPLAKNIQYF. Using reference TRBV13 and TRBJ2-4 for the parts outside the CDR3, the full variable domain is AAGVIQSPRHLIKEKRETATLKCYPIPRHDTVYWYQQGPGQDPQFLISFYEKMQSDKGSIPDRFSAQQFSDYHSELNMSSLELGDSALYFCASSLGGPLAKNIQYFGAGTRLSVL.

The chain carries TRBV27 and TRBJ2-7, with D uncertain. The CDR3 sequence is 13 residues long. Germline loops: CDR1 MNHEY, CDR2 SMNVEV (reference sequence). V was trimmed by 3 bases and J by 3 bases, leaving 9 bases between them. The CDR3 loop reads CASSLSPYYEQYF. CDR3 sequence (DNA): TGTGCCAGCAGTTTGTCCCCGTACTACGAGCAGTACTTC.